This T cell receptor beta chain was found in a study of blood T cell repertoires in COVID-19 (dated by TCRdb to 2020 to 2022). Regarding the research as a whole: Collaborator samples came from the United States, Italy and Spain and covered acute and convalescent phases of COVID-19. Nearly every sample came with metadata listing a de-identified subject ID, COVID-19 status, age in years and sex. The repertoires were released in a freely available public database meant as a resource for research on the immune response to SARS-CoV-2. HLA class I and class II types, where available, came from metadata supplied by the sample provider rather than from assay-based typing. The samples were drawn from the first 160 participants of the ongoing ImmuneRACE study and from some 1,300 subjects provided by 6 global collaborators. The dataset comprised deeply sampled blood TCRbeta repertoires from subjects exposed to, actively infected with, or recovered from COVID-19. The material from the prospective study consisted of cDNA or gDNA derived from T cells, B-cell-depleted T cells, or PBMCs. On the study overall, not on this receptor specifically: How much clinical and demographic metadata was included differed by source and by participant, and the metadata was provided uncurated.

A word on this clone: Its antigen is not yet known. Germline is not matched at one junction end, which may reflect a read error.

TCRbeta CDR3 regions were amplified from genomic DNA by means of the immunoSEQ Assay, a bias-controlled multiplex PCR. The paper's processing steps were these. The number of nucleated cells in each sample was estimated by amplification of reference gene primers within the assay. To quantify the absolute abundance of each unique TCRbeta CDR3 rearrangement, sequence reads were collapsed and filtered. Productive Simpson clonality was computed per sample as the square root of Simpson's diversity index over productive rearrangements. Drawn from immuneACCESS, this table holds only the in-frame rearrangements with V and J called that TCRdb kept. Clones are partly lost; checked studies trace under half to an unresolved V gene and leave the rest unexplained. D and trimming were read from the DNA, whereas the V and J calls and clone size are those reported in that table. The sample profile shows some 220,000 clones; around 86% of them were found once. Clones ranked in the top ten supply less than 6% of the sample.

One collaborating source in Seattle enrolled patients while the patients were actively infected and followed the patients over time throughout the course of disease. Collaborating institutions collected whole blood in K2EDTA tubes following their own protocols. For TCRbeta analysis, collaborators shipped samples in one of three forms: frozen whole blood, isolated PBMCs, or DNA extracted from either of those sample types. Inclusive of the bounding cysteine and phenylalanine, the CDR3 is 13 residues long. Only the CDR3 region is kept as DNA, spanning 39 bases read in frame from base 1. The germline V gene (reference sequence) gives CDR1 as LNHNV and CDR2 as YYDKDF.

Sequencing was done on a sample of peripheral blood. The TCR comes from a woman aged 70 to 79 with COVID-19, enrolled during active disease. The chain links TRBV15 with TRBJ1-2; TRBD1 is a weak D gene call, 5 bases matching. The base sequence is TGTGCCACCAGCAGGGGCAGGGAAATTTCGCTGTCGTTC. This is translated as CATSRGREISLSF.